The next 22 T cell receptor beta chains were all read from a single sample in a study of T-cell reconstitution after alpha-beta-depleted transplantation in children. Unique molecular identifiers were incorporated during preparation of the TCRbeta library. A single record per CDR3 protein comes from TCRdb applying MiXCR to the PCR reads. This table holds about 580,000 distinct CDR3 sequences, more than 20% found once. Sequencing was performed on PBMCs, mostly from graft donor cells, taken 360 days after TCRalphabeta/CD19-depleted stem cell transplant. These receptors came from a boy under two years old who had a stem cell transplant for acute myeloid leukemia, so the T cells may come from the graft donor.

This clonotype was recorded at least ten times. This sequence joins TRBV20-1 and TRBJ2-2; 8 positions match TRBD1. The germline CDR1 and CDR2 sequences are DFQATT and SNEGSKA (reference sequence). With V trimmed by 0 bases and J by 7 bases, 7 bases remained unmatched. The CDR3 is 15 amino acids. For the CDR3, the DNA is TGCAGTGCTAGAGATGGCAGGGGGCGACTCGGGGAGCTGTTTTTT. It codes for CSARDGRGRLGELFF.

This clonotype was recorded many times. The V gene is TRBV4-3, the J gene TRBJ1-6; a possible D gene is TRBD1 (5 bases). V dropped 0 bases and J dropped 3 bases, with 9 bases sitting between them. Germline assignment: CDR1 LGHNA and CDR2 YSLEER. The CDR3 consists of 16 residues. The CDR3 here is CASSQEGALYNSPLHF. CDR3 in DNA: TGCGCCAGCAGCCAAGAAGGGGCACTCTATAATTCACCCCTCCACTTT.

This clonotype appeared many times. V and J are TRBV20-1 and TRBJ2-1; possible D gene TRBD1, 6 bases. V lost 6 bases and J lost 0, with 18 bases in between. Germline CDR1 reads DFQATT; CDR2 reads SNEGSKA (reference sequence). This CDR3 is 16 amino acids long. The CDR3 reads CSAPTGVGRSYNEQFF. DNA of the CDR3: TGCAGTGCGCCGACAGGAGTGGGTCGCTCCTACAATGAGCAGTTCTTC.

This clonotype was found a few times. In DNA form, the CDR3 reads TGTGCCAGCACTAAGGGTGGGTCCTACAATGAGCAGTTCTTC. Residues: CASTKGGSYNEQFF. This chain connects TRBV6-2 or TRBV6-3 to TRBJ2-1, with D uncertain. This CDR3 contains 14 residues. Germline assignment: CDR1 MNHEY and CDR2 SVGEGT. The V end was cut by 7 bases, the J end by 1 base, with 11 bases between.

This clonotype was recorded at least ten times. The chain recombines TRBV13 with TRBJ2-1; D remains unclear. CDR3 length equals 15 residues. Germline CDR1 is PRHDT and CDR2 is FYEKMQ (reference sequence). V was shortened by 5 bases and J by 0 bases, with 11 bases between the two germline ends. The CDR3 nucleotides are TGTGCCAGCAGCGACACAGTTAGCTCCTACAATGAGCAGTTCTTC. It translates to CASSDTVSSYNEQFF.

This clonotype was found many times. V is TRBV20-1 and J is TRBJ1-2, with TRBD1 identical over 10 bases. The germline V gene encodes CDR1 DFQATT and CDR2 SNEGSKA (reference sequence). Trimming took 8 bases from V and 4 from J; bases not matched to a gene: 13. The CDR3 consists of 15 residues. This chain's CDR3 is CSPAGDRGRSYGYTF. CDR3 nucleotides: TGCAGTCCAGCCGGCGACAGGGGGCGTAGCTATGGCTACACCTTC.

The chain employs TRBV20-1 and TRBJ1-4; 10 bases are a match to TRBD1. There are 14 residues in the CDR3. V shed 7 bases, J shed 8 bases, and the junction held 10 bases outside the gene matches. In germline, CDR1 is DFQATT, CDR2 SNEGSKA (reference sequence). CDR3 DNA sequence: TGCAGTGTCGAGACGGGACAGGGGTACGAAAAACTGTTTTTT. Translation gives CSVETGQGYEKLFF.

This clonotype was counted at least ten times. The gene calls are TRBV7-9 and TRBJ2-7; D gene uncertain. This CDR3 comprises 13 residues. Looked up from germline, CDR1 is SEHNR and CDR2 is FQNEAQ (reference sequence). V was trimmed by 5 bases and J by 0 bases, leaving 8 bases between them. This CDR3 is CASSPSASYEQYV. The CDR3 DNA reads TGTGCCAGCAGCCCTTCAGCCTCCTACGAGCAGTACGTC.

The chain combines TRBV2 with TRBJ1-3; no clear D. The CDR3 contains 15 residues. V was clipped by 4 bases and J by 0 bases, with 10 bases between them. Germline CDR1 and CDR2: SNHLY and FYNNEI. CDR3 in DNA: TGTGCCAGCAGTGTTCTGGGGTCCTCTGGAAACACCATATATTTT. Translation gives CASSVLGSSGNTIYF.

The chain combines TRBV12-3 or TRBV12-4 with TRBJ2-7; D is undetermined. CDR3 length: 13 amino acids. V lost 2 bases to trimming and J lost 1 base, with 6 bases between them. CDR3 in DNA: TGTGCCAGCAGTTTATCCCAGTCCTACGAGCAGTACTTC. Its translation is CASSLSQSYEQYF.

V gene TRBV27 combines with J gene TRBJ1-6; weak D call: TRBD1 (5 bases). The CDR3 is 15 amino acids. CDR1 is MNHEY and CDR2 is SMNVEV in the germline V gene (reference sequence). V was trimmed by 8 bases and J by 3 bases, leaving 14 bases between them. The CDR3 nucleotides are TGTGCCAGCCGCCAACGGGACGACTATAATTCACCCCTCCACTTT. Amino acids: CASRQRDDYNSPLHF.

This clonotype occurred many times. This chain joins TRBV29-1 and TRBJ2-5; 8 bases align to TRBD1. Germline values: CDR1 SQVTM, CDR2 ANQGSEA. The CDR3 extends over 13 amino acids. The ends lost 8 bases at V and 4 bases at J; junction bases unmatched: 9. The chain's CDR3 is CSITQGARETQYF. The CDR3 DNA reads as TGCAGCATCACCCAGGGGGCCAGAGAGACCCAGTACTTC.

V gene TRBV6-1 combines with J gene TRBJ1-1; the D is unclear. The CDR3 is made up of 14 amino acids. Germline CDR1 and CDR2: MNHNS and SASEGT. V was shortened by 6 bases and J by 7 bases, with 18 bases between the two germline ends. CDR3 in amino acids: CASSNALLAVEAFF. In DNA, the CDR3 is TGTGCCAGCAGCAATGCCCTCCTGGCAGTTGAAGCTTTCTTT.

The chain links TRBV5-1 to TRBJ2-1, with D possibly TRBD2 on 6 matching bases. Germline V gives CDR1 SGHRS, CDR2 YFSETQ. CDR3 size: 15 residues. V was trimmed by 5 bases and J by 0 bases, leaving 12 bases between them. CDR3 nucleotide sequence: TGCGCCAGCAGGGTAATAGCGGACTCCTACAATGAGCAGTTCTTC. Its protein product is CASRVIADSYNEQFF.

The chain uses TRBV12-3 or TRBV12-4 and TRBJ1-5; the match to TRBD1 covers 9 bases. V gave up 3 bases and J gave up 5 bases; unmatched junction bases: 2. The length of the CDR3 is 14 residues. CDR3: CASSFRDRDQPQHF. The CDR3 DNA follows: TGTGCCAGCAGTTTCCGGGACAGGGATCAGCCCCAGCATTTT.

This clonotype was found many times. The rearrangement uses TRBV20-1 and TRBJ2-7; a possible D gene is TRBD1 (6 bases). CDR1 and CDR2 (germline): DFQATT, SNEGSKA (reference sequence). Trimming took off 0 bases at V and 0 bases at J, with 9 bases between the two ends. This CDR3 contains 14 residues. In DNA form, the CDR3 reads TGCAGTGCTAGAGAGGGGGCCCCCTCCTACGAGCAGTACTTC. It translates to CSAREGAPSYEQYF.

This chain uses TRBV6-5 with TRBJ2-3, with D unclear. V was cut by 2 bases and J by 0 bases, with 9 bases left in between. The CDR3 covers 15 residues. Germline values: CDR1 MNHEY, CDR2 SVGAGI. For the CDR3, the DNA is TGTGCCAGCAGTTACGGTCCGCTAAGCACAGATACGCAGTATTTT. As protein: CASSYGPLSTDTQYF.

The sample holds many counts of this clonotype. CDR3 in amino acids: CASSQEGRVFLGAPLYGYTF. The CDR3 DNA reads TGTGCCAGCAGCCAAGAAGGGAGGGTTTTTTTGGGGGCTCCCCTCTATGGCTACACCTTC. V usage is TRBV14 and J usage is TRBJ1-2; TRBD1 might be the D (6 bases). The V end was cut by 0 bases, the J end by 4 bases, with 27 bases between. The CDR3 is 20 amino acids. Germline V lookup: CDR1 SGHDN, CDR2 FVKESK.

This clonotype was counted between two and nine times. This chain joins TRBV5-5 and TRBJ2-1; 7 bases are a match to TRBD1. The germline V gene encodes CDR1 SGHKS and CDR2 YYEKEE (reference sequence). V lost 4 bases, J lost 7 bases, and 14 bases stayed unmatched. This CDR3 comprises 16 residues. CDR3 region: CASSAPGDREGNEQFF. The CDR3 DNA reads TGTGCCAGCAGCGCACCCGGAGACAGGGAAGGTAATGAGCAGTTCTTC.

This clonotype was seen a handful of times. This chain joins TRBV7-2 and TRBJ2-1, with 9 bases lining up with TRBD1. The CDR3 contains 19 residues. Germline CDR1 reads SGHTA; CDR2 reads FQGNSA. V was pared by 2 bases and J by 5 bases, with 16 bases of the junction left unmatched. CDR3 residues: CASSLSYRLGTGNHNEQFF. Written as DNA, the CDR3 is TGTGCCAGCAGCTTATCGTATCGCCTGGGGACAGGGAATCACAATGAGCAGTTCTTC. The complete variable domain, with remaining parts taken from reference TRBV7-2 and TRBJ2-1, reads GAGVSQSPSNKVTEKGKDVELRCDPISGHTALYWYRQSLGQGLEFLIYFQGNSAPDKSGLPSDRFSAERTGGSVSTLTIQRTQQEDSAVYLCASSLSYRLGTGNHNEQFFGPGTRLTVL.

V usage is TRBV28 and J usage is TRBJ1-2, with D possibly being TRBD1 (6 bases). This CDR3 has 14 amino acids. CDR1 and CDR2 from the germline V gene are MDHEN and SYDVKM. Trimming cost V 3 bases and J 8 bases, with 16 bases left between them. The CDR3: CASSFEGHGGGYTF. For the CDR3, the DNA is TGTGCCAGCAGTTTCGAGGGCCACGGGGGCGGCTACACCTTC.

This clonotype has more than one count but fewer than ten. V usage is TRBV12-3 or TRBV12-4 and J usage is TRBJ2-3, with D maybe TRBD1 (5 bases). This CDR3 contains 12 residues. Trimming removed 3 bases at V and 11 bases at J, with 12 bases between. CDR3 sequence reads: CASSFEAQGQYF. DNA for the CDR3: TGTGCCAGCAGTTTCGAGGCCCAGGGGCAGTATTTT.